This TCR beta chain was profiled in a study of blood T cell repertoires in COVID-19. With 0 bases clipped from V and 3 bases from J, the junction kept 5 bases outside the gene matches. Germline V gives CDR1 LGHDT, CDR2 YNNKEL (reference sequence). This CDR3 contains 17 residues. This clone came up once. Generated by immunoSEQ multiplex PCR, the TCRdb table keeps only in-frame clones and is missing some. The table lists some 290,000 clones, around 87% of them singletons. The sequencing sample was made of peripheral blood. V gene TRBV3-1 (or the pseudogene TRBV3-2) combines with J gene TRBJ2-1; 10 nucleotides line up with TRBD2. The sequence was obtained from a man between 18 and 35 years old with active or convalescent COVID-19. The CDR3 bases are TGTGCCAGCAGCCAAGAAGGACTAGCGGCCCTCTACAATGAGCAGTTCTTC. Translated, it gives CASSQEGLAALYNEQFF.